The 30 T cell receptor beta chains given below trace back to one sample, sequenced in a study of T cell changes during pregnancy in multiple sclerosis. Profiled with immunoSEQ multiplex PCR; TCRdb holds only in-frame clones, not every one. The sample consists of about 110,000 clones, approximately 90% of them appearing once. This sample comprised peripheral blood, obtained after pregnancy. These receptors all come from a female donor with multiple sclerosis, enrolled in a pregnancy study.

The rearrangement joins TRBV11-2 to TRBJ1-4; a weak D match, TRBD1 (5 bases). The germline CDR1 and CDR2 sequences are SGHAT and FQNNGV. Trimming removed 5 bases from V and 2 bases from J, with 12 bases in between. The CDR3 contains 15 residues. In DNA form, the CDR3 reads TGTGCCAGCAGCCGGAATCGGGGGACTAATGAAAAACTGTTTTTT. It encodes CASSRNRGTNEKLFF.

The chain combines TRBV30 with TRBJ1-5; tentatively, D is TRBD1 (5 bases). V was shortened by 3 bases and J by 0 bases, with 18 bases between the two germline ends. Germline-derived CDR1 and CDR2 are GTSNPN and SVGIG (reference sequence). This CDR3 has 17 amino acids. The CDR3 nucleotides are TGTGCCTGGAGACAGGCGGGGGGGGTAAATAGCAATCAGCCCCAGCATTTT. Residues: CAWRQAGGVNSNQPQHF.

The chain couples TRBV10-3 to TRBJ1-6; 8 bases align to TRBD1. After removal of 4 bases from V and 8 bases from J, the junction contained 10 bases not matched to a gene. Looked up from germline, CDR1 is ENHRY and CDR2 is SYGVKD. CDR3 length: 16 residues. As DNA, the CDR3 is TGTGCCATCAGTGGGGGACAGGTCCGCAAGGATTCACCCCTCCACTTT. Translated: CAISGGQVRKDSPLHF.

This clone was counted a single time. The CDR3 DNA reads as TGCGCCAGCAGCCAAGATACTCGGGTCAAGCAGTACTTC. Translating gives CASSQDTRVKQYF. This rearrangement joins TRBV4-1 to TRBJ2-7; D gene unclear. The V gene's germline CDR1 is MGHRA and CDR2 YSYEKL. CDR3 length: 13 amino acids. Trimming took 0 bases from V and 8 from J, leaving 11 bases between them.

V gene TRBV19 combines with J gene TRBJ1-5; D remains unclear. Germline V gives CDR1 LNHDA, CDR2 SQIVND (reference sequence). CDR3 length: 16 residues. Trimming took 3 bases from V and 4 from J, leaving 16 bases between them. The CDR3 DNA reads TGTGCCAGTAGTATGGCTAGGAGAGGGTTAAATCAGCCCCAGCATTTT. It codes for CASSMARRGLNQPQHF.

This clone came up once. The chain carries TRBV2 and TRBJ1-2; no definite D call. Germline CDR1 and CDR2: SNHLY and FYNNEI. CDR3 size: 12 residues. V lost 3 bases and J 6 bases, leaving 8 bases between the germline ends. The CDR3 sequence: CASSERVHGYTF. The CDR3, as DNA: TGTGCCAGCAGTGAGCGGGTCCATGGCTACACCTTC. Based on the CDR3 plus reference TRBV2 and TRBJ1-2, the full variable domain is EPEVTQTPSHQVTQMGQEVILRCVPISNHLYFYWYRQILGQKVEFLVSFYNNEISEKSEIFDDQFSVERPDGSNFTLKIRSTKLEDSAMYFCASSERVHGYTFGSGTRLTVV.

This chain links TRBV6-1 with TRBJ2-4; D gene ambiguous. Trimming left V 1 base short and J 5 bases short, with 18 bases between. This CDR3 has 17 amino acids. Germline V CDR1 and CDR2: MNHNS, SASEGT. The CDR3 is CASSEEGMKLGENIQYF. The CDR3 coding sequence is TGTGCCAGCAGTGAAGAAGGAATGAAGCTAGGAGAAAACATTCAGTACTTC.

Here the CDR3 reads CATSSPGGPSTDTQYF. The DNA of the CDR3 is TGTGCCACCAGCAGTCCGGGAGGGCCGAGCACAGATACGCAGTATTTT. The chain joins TRBV15 to TRBJ2-3; TRBD2 aligns across 8 bases. Germline CDR1 LNHNV, CDR2 YYDKDF (reference sequence). The CDR3 sequence is 16 residues long. Trimming removed 3 bases from V and 0 bases from J; junction bases left unmatched: 5.

V and J are TRBV6-4 and TRBJ2-2; weak D call: TRBD1 (5 bases). Germline loops: CDR1 MRHNA, CDR2 SNTAGT. V shed 4 bases and J shed 5 bases, with 8 bases lying between them. This CDR3 is 13 amino acids long. The chain's CDR3 is CASSASGTGELFF. In nucleotides, the CDR3 is TGTGCCAGCAGTGCGTCAGGGACCGGGGAGCTGTTTTTT.

The V and J genes are TRBV6-1 and TRBJ1-5; D perhaps matches TRBD1 (6 bases). The CDR3 consists of 16 residues. Trimming left V 3 bases short and J 3 bases short, with 15 bases between. CDR1 and CDR2 (germline): MNHNS, SASEGT. CDR3 coding DNA: TGTGCCAGCAGTGATGGGGGCAGGGGAGCCAATCAGCCCCAGCATTTT. This gives the protein CASSDGGRGANQPQHF.

The V call is TRBV7-9, the J call TRBJ2-4, with D maybe TRBD2 (5 bases). V dropped 5 bases and J dropped 0 bases, with 17 bases sitting between them. CDR1 and CDR2 (germline): SEHNR, FQNEAQ (reference sequence). The CDR3 is made up of 17 amino acids. The CDR3 bases are TGTGCCAGCAGCGACGGAGGCAGTTCTTTAGCCAAAAACATTCAGTACTTC. This sequence encodes CASSDGGSSLAKNIQYF.

CDR3 amino acids: CASSKFRRGGEQYF. DNA for the CDR3: TGTGCCAGCAGCAAATTTCGGCGGGGTGGGGAGCAGTACTTC. The rearrangement links TRBV21-1 to TRBJ2-7; TRBD2, as called in the table, went unchecked against the DNA. TRBV21-1 is described as a pseudogene. The CDR3 is made up of 14 amino acids.

This clone appeared once. The gene calls are TRBV30 and TRBJ1-2; 7 bases fit TRBD1. Trimming took 1 base from V and 8 from J; bases not matched to a gene: 7. Looked up from germline, CDR1 is GTSNPN and CDR2 is SVGIG (reference sequence). The CDR3 is 13 residues long. In nucleotides, the CDR3 is TGTGCCTGGAGTGCCCTGACAGGGCAGGGCTACACCTTC. It is translated as CAWSALTGQGYTF.

The V gene is TRBV29-1, the J gene TRBJ2-1, with 9 bases fitting TRBD2. The V segment lost 8 bases and the J segment 9 bases; nucleotides outside the gene matches: 14. The CDR3 runs to 14 residues. CDR1 and CDR2 from the germline V gene are SQVTM and ANQGSEA. The DNA for the CDR3 is TGCAGCTTGCGGGAGGGGGGAGGCCATGGTGAGCAGTTCTTC. It specifies CSLREGGGHGEQFF.

This chain links TRBV28 with TRBJ2-7, with a possible D match to TRBD1 (7 bases). The length of the CDR3 is 13 residues. V lost 8 bases, J lost 3 bases, and 14 bases lay in between. In germline, CDR1 is MDHEN, CDR2 SYDVKM. Written as DNA, the CDR3 is TGTGCCAGCGGCTCAGGGGGGAACTACGAGCAGTACTTC. It translates to CASGSGGNYEQYF.

This sequence joins TRBV2 and TRBJ1-4; a weak D match, TRBD1 (5 bases). The CDR3 contains 14 residues. Germline V gene data show CDR1 as SNHLY and CDR2 as FYNNEI. The V end lost 9 bases, the J end lost 2 bases, and 13 bases lay between the germline ends. CDR3 coding DNA: TGTGCCAGTGACTCTGGGGGGACTAATGAAAAACTGTTTTTT. Translating gives CASDSGGTNEKLFF.

This sequence joins TRBV27 and TRBJ2-5; 9 bases agree with TRBD1. This CDR3 has 16 amino acids. Germline CDR1 MNHEY, CDR2 SMNVEV (reference sequence). J gave up 2 bases and V 6 bases, and 10 bases lay outside the gene matches. The CDR3 protein is CASRPEPGQGQETQYF. The CDR3 nucleotides are TGTGCCAGCAGGCCTGAACCGGGACAGGGACAAGAGACCCAGTACTTC.

This chain links TRBV1 with TRBJ2-1; TRBD2 was called by the table and not checked on the DNA. TRBV1 is flagged as a pseudogene. The CDR3 runs to 16 residues. The CDR3 nucleotides read TGCACCAGCAGCCAAGATCGGGGGAGGGCCATGAATGAGCAGTTCTTC. As protein: CTSSQDRGRAMNEQFF.

This CDR3 reads CASSLAWGDGYTF. For the CDR3, the DNA is TGTGCCAGCAGCTTAGCGTGGGGGGATGGCTACACCTTC. V gene TRBV11-2 combines with J gene TRBJ1-2; weak D call: TRBD1 (5 bases). Looked up from germline, CDR1 is SGHAT and CDR2 is FQNNGV. This CDR3 comprises 13 residues. Between the trimmed V and J ends, which lost 1 base and 6 bases, there was a span of 9 bases.

CDR3 DNA sequence: TGTGCCATCAGTGCCGGAACTAGCGCAGATACGCAGTATTTT. Its translation is CAISAGTSADTQYF. The rearrangement uses TRBV10-3 and TRBJ2-3, with TRBD2 matching 7 bases. The germline CDR1 and CDR2 sequences are ENHRY and SYGVKD. With 4 bases clipped from V and 4 bases from J, the junction kept 5 bases outside the gene matches. CDR3 length: 14 residues.

This chain uses TRBV28 with TRBJ2-1, with 8 bases that match TRBD2. Germline CDR1 is MDHEN and CDR2 is SYDVKM. This CDR3 comprises 13 residues. J was trimmed by 14 bases and V by 8 bases; bases with no gene match: 14. CDR3: CASREGLVNFKFF. The DNA for the CDR3 is TGTGCCAGCCGGGAGGGACTAGTTAATTTTAAGTTCTTC. The full variable domain, rest sourced from reference TRBV28 and TRBJ2-1, is DVKVTQSSRYLVKRTGEKVFLECVQDMDHENMFWYRQDPGLGLRLIYFSYDVKMKEKGDIPEGYSVSREKKERFSLILESASTNQTSMYLCASREGLVNFKFFGPGTRLTVL.

The chain combines TRBV7-3 with TRBJ2-1; 10 bases align to TRBD2. The V segment lost 0 bases and the J segment 10 bases; nucleotides outside the gene matches: 12. CDR1 and CDR2 from the germline V gene are SGHTA and FQGTGA. This CDR3 contains 17 residues. The CDR3 DNA follows: TGTGCCAGCAGCTTAACTCGCCAAGCGGGGGGGCAGGGAGAGCAGTTCTTC. Translated: CASSLTRQAGGQGEQFF.

V is TRBV5-6 and J is TRBJ2-7; TRBD1 might be the D (5 bases). V was clipped by 4 bases and J by 5 bases, with 19 bases between them. The CDR3 totals 15 residues. In germline, CDR1 is SGHDT, CDR2 YYEEEE. The CDR3 DNA follows: TGTGCCAGCAGCCTCTCCTGGCCCTGGGGCGACGAGCAGTACTTC. This sequence encodes CASSLSWPWGDEQYF.

The chain carries TRBV6-6 and TRBJ1-1, with D possibly being TRBD1 (5 bases). The ends were cut back, 6 bases at V and 4 bases at J, with 12 bases in the middle. From germline, CDR1 is MNHNY and CDR2 SVGAGI (reference sequence). The CDR3 sequence is 13 residues long. The CDR3 protein is CASSRGVSTEAFF. The CDR3 DNA reads TGTGCCAGCAGCCGGGGGGTGTCCACTGAAGCTTTCTTT.

The gene calls are TRBV7-9 and TRBJ2-7; D is unresolved. V lost 4 bases and J 2 bases, leaving 12 bases between the germline ends. The CDR3 length is 14 residues. The V gene's germline CDR1 is SEHNR and CDR2 FQNEAQ (reference sequence). The DNA of the CDR3 is TGTGCCAGCAGCTCCTCGACATCACCCTACGAGCAGTACTTC. It yields the protein CASSSSTSPYEQYF.

The rearrangement uses TRBV5-4 and TRBJ1-2; 10 nucleotides match TRBD1. This CDR3 contains 15 residues. Trimming at V came to 0 bases and at J to 8 bases, leaving 7 bases not matched to a gene. Looked up from germline, CDR1 is SGHNT and CDR2 is YYREEE (reference sequence). CDR3: CASSLGGTGAGGYTF. The CDR3 coding sequence is TGTGCCAGCAGCTTGGGGGGGACAGGGGCAGGGGGCTACACCTTC.

V usage is TRBV30 and J usage is TRBJ1-2; D may be TRBD1 (5 bases). Trimming stripped 8 bases from V and 6 bases from J, with 19 bases between. The CDR3 loop spans 13 amino acids. Per germline, CDR1 GTSNPN and CDR2 SVGIG (reference sequence). The CDR3 sequence is CAGPNWGLDGYTF. The CDR3 coding sequence is TGTGCCGGCCCTAACTGGGGCCTCGATGGCTACACCTTC.

CDR3 DNA: TGCGCCAGCAGTGAGCTGGGGACTCAATATTTTGAGCAGTTCTTC. Its translation: CASSELGTQYFEQFF. The J gene is TRBJ2-1, the V gene TRBV10-2, with TRBD2 as a possible D gene (6 bases). Germline CDR1 and CDR2: WSHSY and SAAADI. Trimming cost V 2 bases and J 9 bases, with 17 bases left between them. This CDR3 spans 15 amino acids.

This chain joins TRBV19 and TRBJ2-2; TRBD1 matches 11 bases. CDR3 size: 16 residues. Germline CDR1 is LNHDA and CDR2 is SQIVND (reference sequence). J gave up 7 bases and V 6 bases, and 10 bases lay outside the gene matches. CDR3 bases: TGTGCCAGTAGGCCCAAGGGGACAGGGGGGAACGGGGAGCTGTTTTTT. This translates into CASRPKGTGGNGELFF. The full variable domain, completed using reference TRBV19 and TRBJ2-2, is DGGITQSPKYLFRKEGQNVTLSCEQNLNHDAMYWYRQDPGQGLRLIYYSQIVNDFQKGDIAEGYSVSREKKESFPLTVTSAQKNPTAFYLCASRPKGTGGNGELFFGEGSRLTVL.

The genes are TRBV5-4 and TRBJ2-7; D is perhaps TRBD2 (6 bases). Germline values: CDR1 SGHNT, CDR2 YYREEE (reference sequence). This CDR3 comprises 16 residues. Trimming cost V 0 bases and J 7 bases, with 20 bases left between them. The CDR3: CASSLGGVPVEREQYF. CDR3 DNA: TGTGCCAGCAGCTTGGGGGGGGTTCCGGTCGAGAGGGAGCAGTACTTC.